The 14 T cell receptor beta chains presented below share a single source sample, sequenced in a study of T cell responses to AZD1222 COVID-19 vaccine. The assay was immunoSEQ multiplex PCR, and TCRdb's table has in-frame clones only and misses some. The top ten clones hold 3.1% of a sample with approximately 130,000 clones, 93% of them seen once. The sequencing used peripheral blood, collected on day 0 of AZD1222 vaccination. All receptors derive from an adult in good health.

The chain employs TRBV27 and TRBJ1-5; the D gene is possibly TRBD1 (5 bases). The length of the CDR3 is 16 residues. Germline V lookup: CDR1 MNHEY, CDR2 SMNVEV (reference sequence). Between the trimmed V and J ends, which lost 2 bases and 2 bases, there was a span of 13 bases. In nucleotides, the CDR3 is TGTGCCAGCAGTTTAATGGGGCGGGCAGGCAATCAGCCCCAGCATTTT. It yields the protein CASSLMGRAGNQPQHF.

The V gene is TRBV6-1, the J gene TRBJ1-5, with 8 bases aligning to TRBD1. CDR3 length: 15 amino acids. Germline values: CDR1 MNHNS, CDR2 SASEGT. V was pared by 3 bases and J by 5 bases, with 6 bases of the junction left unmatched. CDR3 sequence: CASSDRDRTYQPQHF. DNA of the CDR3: TGTGCCAGCAGTGACCGGGACAGGACCTATCAGCCCCAGCATTTT.

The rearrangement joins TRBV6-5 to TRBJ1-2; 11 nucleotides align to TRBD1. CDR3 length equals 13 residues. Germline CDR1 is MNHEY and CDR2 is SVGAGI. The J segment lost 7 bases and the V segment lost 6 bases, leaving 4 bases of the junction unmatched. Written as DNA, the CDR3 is TGTGCCAGCAGAGGGACAGGGGGGGGTGGCTACACCTTC. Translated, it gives CASRGTGGGGYTF.

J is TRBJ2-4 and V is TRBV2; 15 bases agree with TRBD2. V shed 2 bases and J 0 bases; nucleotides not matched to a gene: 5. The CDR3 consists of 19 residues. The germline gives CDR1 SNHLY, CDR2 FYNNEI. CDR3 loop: CASSERGLAGGLAKNIQYF. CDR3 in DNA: TGTGCCAGCAGTGAAAGGGGACTAGCGGGAGGCCTAGCCAAAAACATTCAGTACTTC.

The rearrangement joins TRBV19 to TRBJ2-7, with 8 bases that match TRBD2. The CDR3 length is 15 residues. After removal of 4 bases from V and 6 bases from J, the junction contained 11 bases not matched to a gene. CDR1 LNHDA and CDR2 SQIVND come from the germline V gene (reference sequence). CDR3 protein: CASSTPGGPSVEQYF. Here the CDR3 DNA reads TGTGCCAGTAGTACACCGGGAGGGCCCTCCGTCGAGCAGTACTTC.

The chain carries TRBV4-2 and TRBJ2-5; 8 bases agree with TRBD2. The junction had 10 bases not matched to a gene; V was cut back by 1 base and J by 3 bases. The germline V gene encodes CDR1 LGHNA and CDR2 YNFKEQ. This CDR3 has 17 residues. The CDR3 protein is CASSQGVVGTRKETQYF. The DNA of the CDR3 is TGTGCCAGCAGCCAAGGTGTCGTGGGGACTAGAAAAGAGACCCAGTACTTC.

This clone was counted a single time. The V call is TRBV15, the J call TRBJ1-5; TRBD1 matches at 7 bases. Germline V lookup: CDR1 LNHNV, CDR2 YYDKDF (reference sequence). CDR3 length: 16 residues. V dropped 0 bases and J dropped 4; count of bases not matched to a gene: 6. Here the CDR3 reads CATSRDWDRINQPQHF. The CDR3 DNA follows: TGTGCCACCAGCAGAGACTGGGACAGAATAAATCAGCCCCAGCATTTT.

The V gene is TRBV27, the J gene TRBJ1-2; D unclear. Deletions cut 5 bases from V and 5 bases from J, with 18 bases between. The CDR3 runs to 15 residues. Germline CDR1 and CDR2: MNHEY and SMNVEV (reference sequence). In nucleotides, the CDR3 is TGTGCCAGCAGTCCATACGCCGACGGTATGTATGGCTACACCTTC. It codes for CASSPYADGMYGYTF.

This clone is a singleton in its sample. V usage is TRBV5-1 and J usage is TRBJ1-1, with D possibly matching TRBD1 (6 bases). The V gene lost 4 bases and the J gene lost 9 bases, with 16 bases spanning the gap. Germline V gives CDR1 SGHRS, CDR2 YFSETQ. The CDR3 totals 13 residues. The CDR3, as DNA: TGCGCCAGCAGCCTGGTCGGGGGGCAGCAAGCTTTCTTT. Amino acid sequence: CASSLVGGQQAFF.

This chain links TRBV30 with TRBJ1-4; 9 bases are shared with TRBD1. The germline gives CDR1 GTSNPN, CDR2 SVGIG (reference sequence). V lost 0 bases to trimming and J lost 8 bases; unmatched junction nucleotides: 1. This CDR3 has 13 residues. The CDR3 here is CAWSVGTGEKLFF. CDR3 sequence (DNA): TGTGCCTGGAGTGTTGGGACAGGGGAAAAACTGTTTTTT.

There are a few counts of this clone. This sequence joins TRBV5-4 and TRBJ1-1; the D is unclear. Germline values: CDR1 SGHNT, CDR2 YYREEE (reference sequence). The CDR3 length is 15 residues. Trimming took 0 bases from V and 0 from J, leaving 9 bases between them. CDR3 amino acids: CASSLELTMNTEAFF. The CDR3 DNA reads TGTGCCAGCAGCTTGGAGCTGACAATGAACACTGAAGCTTTCTTT.

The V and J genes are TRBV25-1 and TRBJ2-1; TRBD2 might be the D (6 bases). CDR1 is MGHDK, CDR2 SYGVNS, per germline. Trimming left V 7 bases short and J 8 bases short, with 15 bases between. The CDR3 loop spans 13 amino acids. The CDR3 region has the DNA TGTGCCAGCACAACGACGGGGGTTCATGAGCAGTTCTTC. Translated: CASTTTGVHEQFF. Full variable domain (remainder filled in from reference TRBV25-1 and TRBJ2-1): EADIYQTPRYLVIGTGKKITLECSQTMGHDKMYWYQQDPGMELHLIHYSYGVNSTEKGDLSSESTVSRIRTEHFPLTLESARPSHTSQYLCASTTTGVHEQFFGPGTRLTVL.

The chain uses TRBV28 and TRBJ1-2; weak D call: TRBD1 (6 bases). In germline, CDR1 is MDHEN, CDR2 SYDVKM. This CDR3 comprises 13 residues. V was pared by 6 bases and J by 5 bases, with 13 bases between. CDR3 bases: TGTGCCAGCAGCCCTAATACAGGGTATGGCTACACCTTC. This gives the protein CASSPNTGYGYTF.

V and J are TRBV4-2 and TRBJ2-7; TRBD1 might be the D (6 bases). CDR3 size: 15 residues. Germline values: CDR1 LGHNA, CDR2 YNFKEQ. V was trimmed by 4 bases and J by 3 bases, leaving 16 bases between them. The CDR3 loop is CASSRGLGLNYEQYF. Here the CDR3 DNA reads TGTGCCAGCAGCCGGGGGCTAGGGCTCAACTACGAGCAGTACTTC.